Listed below are T cell receptor beta chains from one sample, sequenced in a study of T cell repertoires in cytomegalovirus infection. In TCRdb, the reads were re-called with MiXCR into one record per CDR3 protein. The table includes about 900,000 distinct CDR3 sequences, around 30% detected once. These receptors have no known antigen. This specimen was cultured CD8+ T cells from PBMCs, taken from culture after CMV antigen stimulation. The receptors stem from a human donor in good health (CMV status not recorded). Some clones in this sample may be carry-over from other donors' samples. The CDR3 runs from the conserved cysteine through the conserved F or W.

>TRBV10-2
CASSESGGGTQYF
>TRBV6-6
CASSYPRAGSFTDTQYF
>TRBV11-3
CASSFGGLGDDTEAFF
>TRBV7-2
CASSFGRGYGYTF
>TRBV6-5
CASRFDRGRNEQFF
>TRBV5-1
CASSLTEGQGGTEAFF
>TRBV19
CASSSLGEWYF
>TRBV12-5
CASGLDSPFNYGYTF
>TRBV7-6
CASSYPSGIGYTF
>TRBV9
CASSEEQGHYNSPFHF
>TRBV25-1
CASRESGSDYGYTF
>TRBV7-6
CASNSFTFSGENNEQFF
>TRBV7-6
CASSLSPLGTRELFF
>TRBV7-6
CASTPEAGSEYNEQFF
>TRBV7-6
CASSSLLISGGDEDTQYF
>TRBV7-6
CASSPRTGHTEAFF
>TRBV19
CASSSRARNTEAFF
>TRBV7-9
CASNRGGTEAFF
>TRBV14
CASSQGYGGEQFF
>TRBV7-8
CASSQIMGDLNTGELFF
>TRBV6-1
CASSEGGARFGYTF
>TRBV6-2/TRBV6-3
CASPLAGGTNTGELFF
>TRBV5-4
CASSLGESNTEAFF
>TRBV11-2
CASSLDPYRGSTDTQYF
>TRBV7-9
CASSDDRGNSPLHF
>TRBV7-9
CASSLVEGRVTEAFF
>TRBV4-1
CASSQEGRPVDIQYF
>TRBV13
CASRDRGSGQFF
>TRBV6-6
CASSYPGHPPGTQYF
>TRBV27
CASSLIFVGQGSSKWDTQYF
>TRBV7-9
CASSNEGLMNEQFF
>TRBV6-6
CASSFDRDRAEYTEAFF
>TRBV14
CASSQEEGYVGHGTEAFF
>TRBV19
CASSIGAGGNTEAFF
>TRBV7-2
CASSLSRGGNQPQHF